A single sample gave rise to the 4 T cell receptor beta chains below, sequenced in a study of early stage breast cancer tumors. Sequencing used immunoSEQ multiplex PCR; TCRdb keeps in-frame clones, though not all of them. The table records tens of thousands of clones, roughly 80% of them present only once. Sequenced sample: blood. These receptor sequences come from a person in their 40s with breast cancer.

This clone appeared once. V is TRBV5-4 and J is TRBJ2-3; no clear D. Trimming pared 1 base from V and 0 bases from J, leaving 6 bases between. Germline V gene lookup returns CDR1 SGHNT and CDR2 YYREEE (reference sequence). The CDR3 is made up of 14 amino acids. The CDR3 here is CASSLSASTDTQYF. CDR3 bases: TGTGCCAGCAGCTTGTCGGCTAGCACAGATACGCAGTATTTT.

This clone occurred a few times. The chain uses TRBV6-1 and TRBJ1-4; TRBD1 is a possible D gene (5 bases). V dropped 4 bases and J dropped 4 bases, with 16 bases sitting between them. CDR1 MNHNS and CDR2 SASEGT come from the germline V gene. The CDR3 is 16 residues long. This CDR3 is CASSGSLGVGNEKLFF. The CDR3 DNA follows: TGTGCCAGCAGTGGATCCTTGGGGGTGGGTAATGAAAAACTGTTTTTT.

The V and J genes are TRBV21-1 and TRBJ2-3. TRBV21-1 is a pseudogene. There are 15 residues in the CDR3. The CDR3 bases are TGTGCCATCACTAAGGGCCACCGTAGCACAGATACGCAGTATTTT. This gives the protein CAITKGHRSTDTQYF.

This clone was observed a handful of times. The chain employs TRBV29-1 and TRBJ1-1; D is uncertain. The germline V gene encodes CDR1 SQVTM and CDR2 ANQGSEA. CDR3 length: 13 amino acids. V shed 4 bases and J shed 1 base, with 10 bases lying between them. The CDR3 sequence: CSVVYSRNTEAFF. CDR3 nucleotides: TGCAGCGTTGTCTATTCCCGGAACACTGAAGCTTTCTTT.